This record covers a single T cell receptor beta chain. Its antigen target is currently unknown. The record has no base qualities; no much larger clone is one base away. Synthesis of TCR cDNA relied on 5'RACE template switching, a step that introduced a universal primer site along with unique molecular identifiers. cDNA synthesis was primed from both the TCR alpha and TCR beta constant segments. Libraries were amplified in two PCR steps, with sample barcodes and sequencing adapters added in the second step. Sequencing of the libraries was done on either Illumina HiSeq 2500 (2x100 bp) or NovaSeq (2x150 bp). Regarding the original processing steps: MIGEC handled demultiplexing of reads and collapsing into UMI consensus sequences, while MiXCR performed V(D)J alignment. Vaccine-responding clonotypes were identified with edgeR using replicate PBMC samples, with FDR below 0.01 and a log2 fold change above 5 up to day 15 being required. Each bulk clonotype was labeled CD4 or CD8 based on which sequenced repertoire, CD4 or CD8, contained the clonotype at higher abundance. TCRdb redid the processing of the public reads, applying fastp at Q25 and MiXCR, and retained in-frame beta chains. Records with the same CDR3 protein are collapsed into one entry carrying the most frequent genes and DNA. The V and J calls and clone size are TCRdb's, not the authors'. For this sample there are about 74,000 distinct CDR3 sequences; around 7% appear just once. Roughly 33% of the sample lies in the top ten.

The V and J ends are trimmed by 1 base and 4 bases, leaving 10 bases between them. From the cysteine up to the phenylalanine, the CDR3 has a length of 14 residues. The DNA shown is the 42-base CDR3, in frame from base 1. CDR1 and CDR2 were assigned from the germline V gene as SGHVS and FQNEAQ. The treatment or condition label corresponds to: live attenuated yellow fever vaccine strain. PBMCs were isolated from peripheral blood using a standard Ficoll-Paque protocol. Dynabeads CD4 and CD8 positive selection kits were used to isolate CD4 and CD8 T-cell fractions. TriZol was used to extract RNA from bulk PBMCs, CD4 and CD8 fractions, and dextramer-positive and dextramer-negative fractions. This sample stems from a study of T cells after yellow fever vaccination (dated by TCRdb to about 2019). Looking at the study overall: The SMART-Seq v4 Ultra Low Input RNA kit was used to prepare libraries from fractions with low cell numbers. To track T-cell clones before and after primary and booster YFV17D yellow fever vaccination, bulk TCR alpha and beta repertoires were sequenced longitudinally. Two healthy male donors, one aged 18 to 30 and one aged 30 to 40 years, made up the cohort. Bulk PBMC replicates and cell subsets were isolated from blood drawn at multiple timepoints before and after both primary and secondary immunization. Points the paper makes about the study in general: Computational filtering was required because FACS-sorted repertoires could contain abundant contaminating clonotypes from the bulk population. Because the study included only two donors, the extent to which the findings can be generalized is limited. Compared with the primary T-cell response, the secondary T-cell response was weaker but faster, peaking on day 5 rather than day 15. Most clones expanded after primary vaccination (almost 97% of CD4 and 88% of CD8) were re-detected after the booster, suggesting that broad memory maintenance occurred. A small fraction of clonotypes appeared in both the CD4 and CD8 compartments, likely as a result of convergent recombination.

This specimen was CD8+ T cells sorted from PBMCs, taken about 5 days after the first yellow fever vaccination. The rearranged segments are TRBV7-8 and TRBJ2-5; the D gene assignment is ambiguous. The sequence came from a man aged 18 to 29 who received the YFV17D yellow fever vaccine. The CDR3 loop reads CASSLDGSRETQYF. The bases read TGTGCCAGCAGCTTAGATGGGTCCCGAGAGACCCAGTACTTC.